This TCR beta chain was recorded in a study of vaccination effects on CD4 cells after COVID-19. In its sample, this clone was seen a few times. Its antigen is not known. Prior to sequencing, the ViraFEST assay stimulated PBMC with viral peptide pools, which expanded the antigen-specific CD4+ T cells. CD4+ T cells were isolated after approximately 10 days of culture. The healthy vaccine recipients, who had no prior SARS-CoV-2 infection, showed negative nucleocapsid antibodies. Supplemented with 7.5 to 10 IU/ml IL-2 and 9.5 to 10 ug/ml peptides, about 2 million PBMC per well were kept in culture. The table came from immunoSEQ multiplex PCR; TCRdb's copy has only in-frame clones and leaves some out. The table has tens of thousands of clones, 65% to 80% seen once; the top ten hold around a tenth. Study conclusions and caveats: Clonal contraction was marked in infection- and vaccine-induced clones late after vaccination.

Per germline, CDR1 SNHLY and CDR2 FYNNEI. CDR3 size: 14 residues. V shed 6 bases and J shed 0 bases, with 9 bases lying between them. This TCR was sampled from a human donor who received a COVID-19 vaccine. This chain connects TRBV2 to TRBJ1-5, with unresolved D. The sequencing here drew on CD4+ T cells from PBMCs cultured with HCoV-NL63 spike peptides, taken before COVID-19 vaccination. CDR3 in DNA: TGTGCCAGCAGGACCGGGCCTAGCAATCAGCCCCAGCATTTT. It specifies CASRTGPSNQPQHF.